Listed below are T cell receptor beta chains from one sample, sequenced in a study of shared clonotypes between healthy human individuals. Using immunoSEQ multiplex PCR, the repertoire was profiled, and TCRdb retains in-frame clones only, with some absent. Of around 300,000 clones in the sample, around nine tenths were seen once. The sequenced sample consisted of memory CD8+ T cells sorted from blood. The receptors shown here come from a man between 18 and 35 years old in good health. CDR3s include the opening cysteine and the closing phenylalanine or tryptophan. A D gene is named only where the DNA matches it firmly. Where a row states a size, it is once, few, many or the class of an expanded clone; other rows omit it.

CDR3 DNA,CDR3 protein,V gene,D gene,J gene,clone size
TGTGCCAGCAGTTACGCGGTTGGGGGCTCCTACGAGCAGTACTTC,CASSYAVGGSYEQYF,TRBV6-5,.,TRBJ2-7,.
TGTGCCAGCACTTGGGCCAGCGGGGCCACCGGGGAGCTGTTTTTT,CASTWASGATGELFF,TRBV7-8,TRBD2,TRBJ2-2,few
TGCGCCAGCAGCTTCGCATCCTCGGCCGGGGAGCTGTTTTTT,CASSFASSAGELFF,TRBV5-1,.,TRBJ2-2,.
TGTGCCAGCAGTGAGTGGGGAACCGGGGAGCTGTTTTTT,CASSEWGTGELFF,TRBV2,.,TRBJ2-2,.
TGTGCCAGCAGTGATGACAGAGTTCTGTACGAGCAGTACTTC,CASSDDRVLYEQYF,TRBV28,.,TRBJ2-7,once
TGTGCCAGTAGTATCTCCGGGACAGGGCTTTCACCCCTCCACTTT,CASSISGTGLSPLHF,TRBV19,TRBD1,TRBJ1-6,.
TGTGCCAGTAGTCAATGGAGGGACGGTTATACGCAGTATTTT,CASSQWRDGYTQYF,TRBV19,.,TRBJ2-3,.
TGTGCCAGCAGCCCAGGGACTAGCGGTTTATGGACCCAGTACTTC,CASSPGTSGLWTQYF,TRBV7-2,TRBD2,TRBJ2-5,.
TGTGCCAGCAGTGGCAGAGGTAGCGCCTACGAGCAGTACTTC,CASSGRGSAYEQYF,TRBV6-1,.,TRBJ2-7,many
TGTGCCAGCAGTTACGGGGACACCAATTCCTACGAGCAGTACTTC,CASSYGDTNSYEQYF,TRBV6-5,.,TRBJ2-7,.
TGTGCCAGCACCGGCGGACAGGGGGGCTATGGCTACACCTTC,CASTGGQGGYGYTF,TRBV6-1,TRBD1,TRBJ1-2,.
TGTGCCTCTGGGGGCCTCGGGGAGCTGTTTTTT,CASGGLGELFF,TRBV7-6,.,TRBJ2-2,.
TGTGCCTGGAGAGCAGGACGGGGATTAGGGGGCTACACCTTC,CAWRAGRGLGGYTF,TRBV30,.,TRBJ1-2,.
TGTGCCAGCAGTGAAGAAGGGGGACCGTTTCGAACGGCTGGAAACACCATATATTTT,CASSEEGGPFRTAGNTIYF,TRBV6-1,.,TRBJ1-3,.
TGTGCCAGCCTCAATTGGACAGGGACACTGAACACTGAAGCTTTCTTT,CASLNWTGTLNTEAFF,TRBV21-1,.,TRBJ1-1,.
TGCGCCAGCAGTGACTCCCGTCGGGGCGGAAACTACAATGAGCAGTTCTTC,CASSDSRRGGNYNEQFF,TRBV10-1,.,TRBJ2-1,.
TGTGCCAGCAGCGTACAGGGAAACACTGAAGCTTTCTTT,CASSVQGNTEAFF,TRBV6-5,.,TRBJ1-1,.
TGCGCCAGCAGCCAAGGAGTATCGGAGACCCAGTACTTC,CASSQGVSETQYF,TRBV4-3,.,TRBJ2-5,.
TGTGCCAGCAGCTTCTTACAGGGGGCGTCACCCCTCCACTTT,CASSFLQGASPLHF,TRBV7-9,TRBD1,TRBJ1-6,many
TGTGCCAGCAGCTCTCGGCTGTACACTGAAGCTTTCTTT,CASSSRLYTEAFF,TRBV9,.,TRBJ1-1,.
TGTGCCAGCAGTGCCTCATCGGGGGATGGCTACACCTTC,CASSASSGDGYTF,TRBV28,.,TRBJ1-2,.
TGTGCCAGCAGCCCCAGGGGGGCTGGGTATGGCTACACCTTC,CASSPRGAGYGYTF,TRBV28,TRBD1,TRBJ1-2,.
TGCGCCAGCAGCTTGGGTTTCGCTAGCACAGATACGCAGTATTTT,CASSLGFASTDTQYF,TRBV5-1,.,TRBJ2-3,.
TGTGCCAGCAGCTATCTGGACGGTGACTATGGCTACACCTTC,CASSYLDGDYGYTF,TRBV5-4,.,TRBJ1-2,.
TGTGCCAGCTCACCAGTACAGGGTCCCTACAATGAGCAGTTCTTC,CASSPVQGPYNEQFF,TRBV18,.,TRBJ2-1,.
TGTGCCAGCAGTGAATACGAGACAGACTATGGCTACACCTTC,CASSEYETDYGYTF,TRBV25-1,.,TRBJ1-2,.
TGCGCCAGCAGCGAGGGGAGCGGGAAGATCTACGAGCAGTACTTC,CASSEGSGKIYEQYF,TRBV10-2,TRBD2,TRBJ2-7,few
TGCGCCAGCAGCCCTACAGGGACGAACACTGAAGCTTTCTTT,CASSPTGTNTEAFF,TRBV5-1,.,TRBJ1-1,.
TGCGCCAGCGGATTAGTCAATCAGGGAGCCGGGGAGCTGTTTTTT,CASGLVNQGAGELFF,TRBV5-1,.,TRBJ2-2,.
TGTGCCAGTAGTATTCGGGACTTATCAGTGGAGCAGTACTTC,CASSIRDLSVEQYF,TRBV19,.,TRBJ2-7,.